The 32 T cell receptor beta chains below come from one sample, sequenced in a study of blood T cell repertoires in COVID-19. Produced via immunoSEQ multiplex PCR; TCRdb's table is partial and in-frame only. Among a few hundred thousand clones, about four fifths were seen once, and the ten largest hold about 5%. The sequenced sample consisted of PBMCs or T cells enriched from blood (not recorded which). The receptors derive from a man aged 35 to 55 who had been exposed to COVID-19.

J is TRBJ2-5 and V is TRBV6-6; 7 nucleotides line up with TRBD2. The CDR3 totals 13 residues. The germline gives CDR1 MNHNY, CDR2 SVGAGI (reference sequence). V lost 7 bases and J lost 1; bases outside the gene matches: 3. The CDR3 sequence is CASKLAVQETQYF. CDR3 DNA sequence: TGTGCCAGCAAGCTAGCGGTCCAAGAGACCCAGTACTTC.

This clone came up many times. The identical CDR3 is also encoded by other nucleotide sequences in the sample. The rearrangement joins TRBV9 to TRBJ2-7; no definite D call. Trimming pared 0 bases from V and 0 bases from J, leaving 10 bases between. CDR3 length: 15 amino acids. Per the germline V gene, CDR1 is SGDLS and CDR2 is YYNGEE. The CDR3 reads CASSVGTLSSYEQYF. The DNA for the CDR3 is TGTGCCAGCAGCGTAGGCACCCTCAGCTCCTACGAGCAGTACTTC.

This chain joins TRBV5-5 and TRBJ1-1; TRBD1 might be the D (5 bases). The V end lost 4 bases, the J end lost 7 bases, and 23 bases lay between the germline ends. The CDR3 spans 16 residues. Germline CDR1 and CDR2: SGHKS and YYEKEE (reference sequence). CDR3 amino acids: CASSPWWGTLPGEAFF. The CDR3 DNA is TGTGCCAGCAGCCCGTGGTGGGGGACTTTACCCGGTGAAGCTTTCTTT. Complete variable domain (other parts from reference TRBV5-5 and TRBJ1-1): DAGVTQSPTHLIKTRGQQVTLRCSPISGHKSVSWYQQVLGQGPQFIFQYYEKEERGRGNFPDRFSARQFPNYSSELNVNALLLGDSALYLCASSPWWGTLPGEAFFGQGTRLTVV.

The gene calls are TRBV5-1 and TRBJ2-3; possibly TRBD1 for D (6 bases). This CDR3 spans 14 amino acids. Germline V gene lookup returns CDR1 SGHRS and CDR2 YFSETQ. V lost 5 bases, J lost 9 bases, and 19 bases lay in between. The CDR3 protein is CASRQGGPRDTQYF. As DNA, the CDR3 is TGCGCCAGCAGACAAGGGGGTCCCAGGGACACGCAGTATTTT.

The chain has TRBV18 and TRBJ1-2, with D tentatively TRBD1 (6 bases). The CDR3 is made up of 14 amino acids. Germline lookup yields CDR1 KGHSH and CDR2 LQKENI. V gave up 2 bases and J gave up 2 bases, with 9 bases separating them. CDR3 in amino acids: CASSPAGANYGYTF. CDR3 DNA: TGTGCCAGCTCACCAGCAGGGGCAAACTATGGCTACACCTTC. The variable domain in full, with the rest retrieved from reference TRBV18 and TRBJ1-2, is NAGVMQNPRHLVRRRGQEARLRCSPMKGHSHVYWYRQLPEEGLKFMVYLQKENIIDESGMPKERFSAEFPKEGPSILRIQQVVRGDSAAYFCASSPAGANYGYTFGSGTRLTVV.

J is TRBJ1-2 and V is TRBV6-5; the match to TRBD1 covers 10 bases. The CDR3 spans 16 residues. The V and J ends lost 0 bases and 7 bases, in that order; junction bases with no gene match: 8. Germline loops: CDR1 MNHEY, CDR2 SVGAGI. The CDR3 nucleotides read TGTGCCAGCAGTTACTCGACAGGGGGCGCGCTTAGTGGCTACACCTTC. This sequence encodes CASSYSTGGALSGYTF.

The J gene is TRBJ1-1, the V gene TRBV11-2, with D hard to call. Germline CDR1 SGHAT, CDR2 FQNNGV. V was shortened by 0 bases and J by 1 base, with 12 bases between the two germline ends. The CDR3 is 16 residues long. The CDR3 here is CASSLDFITRNTEAFF. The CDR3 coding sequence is TGTGCCAGCAGCTTAGATTTCATAACTCGGAACACTGAAGCTTTCTTT.

CDR3 in DNA: TGTGCCAGCAGCCTCCTTTCCCGTAGGGGTTTAATCTATGGCTACACCTTC. It translates to CASSLLSRRGLIYGYTF. The V call is TRBV5-4, the J call TRBJ1-2; TRBD1 might be the D (5 bases). This CDR3 is 17 amino acids long. V was shortened by 4 bases and J by 4 bases, with 23 bases between the two germline ends. Germline loops: CDR1 SGHNT, CDR2 YYREEE (reference sequence).

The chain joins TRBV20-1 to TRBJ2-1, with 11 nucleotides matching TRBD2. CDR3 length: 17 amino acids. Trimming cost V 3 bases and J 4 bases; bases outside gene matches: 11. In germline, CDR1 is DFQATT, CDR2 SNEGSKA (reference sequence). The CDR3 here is CSASGSGGLAAYNEQFF. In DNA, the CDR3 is TGCAGTGCTAGTGGGAGTGGGGGACTAGCGGCTTACAATGAGCAGTTCTTC.

For the CDR3, the DNA is TGTGCCAGTATCGGGACAGGGAAGTCCGGGGAGCTGTTTTTT. Its protein product is CASIGTGKSGELFF. The V and J genes are TRBV19 and TRBJ2-2; TRBD1 matches 9 bases. CDR3 size: 14 residues. The germline V gene encodes CDR1 LNHDA and CDR2 SQIVND (reference sequence). Trimming took 7 bases from V and 6 from J; bases not matched to a gene: 6.

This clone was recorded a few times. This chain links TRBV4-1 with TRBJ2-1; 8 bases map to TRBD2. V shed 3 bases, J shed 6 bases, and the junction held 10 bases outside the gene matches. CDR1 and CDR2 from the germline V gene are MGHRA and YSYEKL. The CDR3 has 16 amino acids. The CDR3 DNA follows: TGCGCCAGCAGCCATCTTACCGGGACTAGTTTCAATGAGCAGTTCTTC. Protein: CASSHLTGTSFNEQFF.

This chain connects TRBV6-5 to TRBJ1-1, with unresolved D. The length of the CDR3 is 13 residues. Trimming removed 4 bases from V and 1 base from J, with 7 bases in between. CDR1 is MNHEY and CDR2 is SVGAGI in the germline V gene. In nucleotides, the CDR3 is TGTGCCAGCAGTTTATTGCGGAACACTGAAGCTTTCTTT. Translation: CASSLLRNTEAFF.

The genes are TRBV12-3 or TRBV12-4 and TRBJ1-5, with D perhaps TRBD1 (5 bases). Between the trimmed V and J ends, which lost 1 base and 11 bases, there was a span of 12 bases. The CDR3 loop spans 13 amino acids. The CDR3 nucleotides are TGTGCCAGCAGTTTAGAGGGGAGCGGGACCCAGCATTTT. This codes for CASSLEGSGTQHF.

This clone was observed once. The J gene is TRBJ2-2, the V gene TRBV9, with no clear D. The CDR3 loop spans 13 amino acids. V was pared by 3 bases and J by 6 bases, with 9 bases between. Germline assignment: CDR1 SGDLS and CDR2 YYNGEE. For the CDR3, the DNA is TGTGCCAGCAGCGCCCAGGAAGCCGGGGAGCTGTTTTTT. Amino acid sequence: CASSAQEAGELFF.

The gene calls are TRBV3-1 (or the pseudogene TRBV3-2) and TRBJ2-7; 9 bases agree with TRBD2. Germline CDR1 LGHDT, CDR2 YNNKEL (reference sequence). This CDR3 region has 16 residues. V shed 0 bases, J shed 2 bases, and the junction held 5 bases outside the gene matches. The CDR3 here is CASSQDSGRITYEQYF. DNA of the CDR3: TGTGCCAGCAGCCAAGACAGCGGGAGGATTACCTACGAGCAGTACTTC.

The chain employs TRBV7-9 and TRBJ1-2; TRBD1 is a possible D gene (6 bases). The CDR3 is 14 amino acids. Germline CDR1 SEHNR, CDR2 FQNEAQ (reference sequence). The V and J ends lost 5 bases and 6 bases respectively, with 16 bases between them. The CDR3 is CASSTQQGRDGYTF. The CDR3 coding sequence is TGTGCCAGCAGCACCCAACAGGGCCGCGATGGCTACACCTTC.

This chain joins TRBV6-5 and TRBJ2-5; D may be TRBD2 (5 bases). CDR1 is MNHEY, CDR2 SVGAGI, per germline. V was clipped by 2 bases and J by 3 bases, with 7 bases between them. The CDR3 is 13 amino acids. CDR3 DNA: TGTGCCAGCAGTTACGACGGGGAAGAGACCCAGTACTTC. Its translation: CASSYDGEETQYF.

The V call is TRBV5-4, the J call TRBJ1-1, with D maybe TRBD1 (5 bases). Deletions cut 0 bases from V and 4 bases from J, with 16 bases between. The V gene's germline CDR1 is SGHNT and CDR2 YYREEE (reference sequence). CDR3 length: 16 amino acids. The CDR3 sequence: CASSLDGGMLSTEAFF. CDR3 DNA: TGTGCCAGCAGCTTGGACGGGGGAATGTTGAGCACTGAAGCTTTCTTT.

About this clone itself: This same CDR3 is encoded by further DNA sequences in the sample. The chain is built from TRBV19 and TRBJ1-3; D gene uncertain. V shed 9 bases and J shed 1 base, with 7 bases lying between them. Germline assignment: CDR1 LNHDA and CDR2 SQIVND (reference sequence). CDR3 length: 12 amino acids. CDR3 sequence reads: CASGPSGNTIYF. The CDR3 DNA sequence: TGTGCCAGCGGTCCTTCTGGAAACACCATATATTTT. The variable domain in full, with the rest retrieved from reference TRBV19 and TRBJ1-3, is DGGITQSPKYLFRKEGQNVTLSCEQNLNHDAMYWYRQDPGQGLRLIYYSQIVNDFQKGDIAEGYSVSREKKESFPLTVTSAQKNPTAFYLCASGPSGNTIYFGEGSWLTVV.

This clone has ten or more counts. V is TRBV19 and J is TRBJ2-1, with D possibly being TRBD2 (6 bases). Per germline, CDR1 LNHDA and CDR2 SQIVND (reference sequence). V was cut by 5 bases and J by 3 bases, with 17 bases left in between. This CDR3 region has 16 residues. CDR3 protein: CASSLSSGGVYNEQFF. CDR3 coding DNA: TGTGCCAGTAGTCTCTCAAGCGGCGGGGTCTACAATGAGCAGTTCTTC.

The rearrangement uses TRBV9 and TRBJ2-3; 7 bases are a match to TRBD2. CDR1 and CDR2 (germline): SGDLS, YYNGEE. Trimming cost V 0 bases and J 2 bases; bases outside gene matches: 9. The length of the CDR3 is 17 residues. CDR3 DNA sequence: TGTGCCAGCAGCGTAGGGGGTAGCGGGCCTAACACAGATACGCAGTATTTT. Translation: CASSVGGSGPNTDTQYF.

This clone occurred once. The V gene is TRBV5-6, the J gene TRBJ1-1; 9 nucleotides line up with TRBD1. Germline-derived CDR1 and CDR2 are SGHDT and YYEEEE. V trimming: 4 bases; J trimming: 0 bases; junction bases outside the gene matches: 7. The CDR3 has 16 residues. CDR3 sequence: CASSPDRGSMNTEAFF. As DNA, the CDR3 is TGTGCCAGCAGCCCGGACAGGGGCTCCATGAACACTGAAGCTTTCTTT.

The CDR3 region is CASSEGPQGNQPQHF. DNA for the CDR3: TGTGCCAGCAGTGAAGGGCCGCAGGGCAATCAGCCCCAGCATTTT. The V gene is TRBV6-1, the J gene TRBJ1-5; D is ambiguous. Germline CDR1 MNHNS, CDR2 SASEGT. The CDR3 has 15 amino acids. V lost 1 base and J 2 bases, leaving 9 bases between the germline ends.

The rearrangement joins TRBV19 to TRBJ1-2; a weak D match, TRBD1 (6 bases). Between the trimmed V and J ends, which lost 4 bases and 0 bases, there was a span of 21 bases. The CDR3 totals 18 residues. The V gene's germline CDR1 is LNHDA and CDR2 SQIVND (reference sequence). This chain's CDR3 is CASSTDYRVLGANYGYTF. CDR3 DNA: TGTGCCAGTAGTACAGACTACAGGGTCCTGGGGGCTAACTATGGCTACACCTTC.

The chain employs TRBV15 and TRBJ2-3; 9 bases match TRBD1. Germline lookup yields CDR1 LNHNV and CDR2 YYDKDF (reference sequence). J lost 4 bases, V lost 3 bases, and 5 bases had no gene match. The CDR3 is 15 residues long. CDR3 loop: CATSRGTGFSDTQYF. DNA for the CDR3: TGTGCCACCAGCAGGGGGACAGGGTTTTCAGATACGCAGTATTTT.

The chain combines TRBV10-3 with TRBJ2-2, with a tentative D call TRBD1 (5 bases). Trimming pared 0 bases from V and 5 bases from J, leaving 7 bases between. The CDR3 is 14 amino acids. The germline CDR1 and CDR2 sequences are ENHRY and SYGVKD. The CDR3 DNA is TGTGCCATCAGTGAGTCGACAGTTACCGGGGAGCTGTTTTTT. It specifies CAISESTVTGELFF.

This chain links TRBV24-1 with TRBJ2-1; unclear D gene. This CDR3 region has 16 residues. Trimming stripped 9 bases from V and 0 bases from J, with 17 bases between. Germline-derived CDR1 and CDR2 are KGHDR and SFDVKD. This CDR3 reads CATAAAELTSYNEQFF. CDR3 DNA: TGTGCCACCGCCGCGGCGGAGCTGACCTCCTACAATGAGCAGTTCTTC.

CDR3 nucleotides: TGTGCCAGCAGCCGACCGGGACAGGGAAATGAGCAGTTCTTC. Protein sequence: CASSRPGQGNEQFF. The chain employs TRBV7-3 and TRBJ2-1; 9 nucleotides match TRBD1. Germline V gene sequence: CDR1 SGHTA, CDR2 FQGTGA. The CDR3 runs to 14 residues. V was pared by 5 bases and J by 7 bases, with 6 bases of the junction left unmatched. Full variable domain (outside the CDR3, taken from reference TRBV7-3 and TRBJ2-1): GAGVSQTPSNKVTEKGKYVELRCDPISGHTALYWYRQSLGQGPEFLIYFQGTGAADDSGLPNDRFFAVRPEGSVSTLKIQRTERGDSAVYLCASSRPGQGNEQFFGPGTRLTVL.

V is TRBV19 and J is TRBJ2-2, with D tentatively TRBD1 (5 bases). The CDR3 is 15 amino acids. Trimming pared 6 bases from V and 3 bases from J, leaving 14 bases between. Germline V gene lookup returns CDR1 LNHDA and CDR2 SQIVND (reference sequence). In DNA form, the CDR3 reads TGTGCCAGTAGCAGAGCCCTAGGGGACACCGGGGAGCTGTTTTTT. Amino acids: CASSRALGDTGELFF. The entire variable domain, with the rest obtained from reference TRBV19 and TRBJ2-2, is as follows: DGGITQSPKYLFRKEGQNVTLSCEQNLNHDAMYWYRQDPGQGLRLIYYSQIVNDFQKGDIAEGYSVSREKKESFPLTVTSAQKNPTAFYLCASSRALGDTGELFFGEGSRLTVL.

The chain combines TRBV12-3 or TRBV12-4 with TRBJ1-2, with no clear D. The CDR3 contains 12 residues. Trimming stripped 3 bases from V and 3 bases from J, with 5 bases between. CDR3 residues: CASSFEHYGYTF. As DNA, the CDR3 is TGTGCCAGCAGTTTTGAGCACTATGGCTACACCTTC.

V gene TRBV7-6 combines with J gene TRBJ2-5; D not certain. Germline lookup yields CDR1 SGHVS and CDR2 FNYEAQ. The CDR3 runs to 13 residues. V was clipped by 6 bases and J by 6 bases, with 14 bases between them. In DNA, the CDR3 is TGTGCCAGCAGTCATGGAGAGACGAAGACCCAGTACTTC. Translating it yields CASSHGETKTQYF.

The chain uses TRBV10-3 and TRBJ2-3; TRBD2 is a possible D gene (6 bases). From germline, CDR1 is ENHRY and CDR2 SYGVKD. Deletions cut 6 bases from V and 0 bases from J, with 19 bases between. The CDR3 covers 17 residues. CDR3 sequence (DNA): TGTGCCATCAGGATCGGGGGAGAGGGTTCTAGCACAGATACGCAGTATTTT. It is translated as CAIRIGGEGSSTDTQYF.